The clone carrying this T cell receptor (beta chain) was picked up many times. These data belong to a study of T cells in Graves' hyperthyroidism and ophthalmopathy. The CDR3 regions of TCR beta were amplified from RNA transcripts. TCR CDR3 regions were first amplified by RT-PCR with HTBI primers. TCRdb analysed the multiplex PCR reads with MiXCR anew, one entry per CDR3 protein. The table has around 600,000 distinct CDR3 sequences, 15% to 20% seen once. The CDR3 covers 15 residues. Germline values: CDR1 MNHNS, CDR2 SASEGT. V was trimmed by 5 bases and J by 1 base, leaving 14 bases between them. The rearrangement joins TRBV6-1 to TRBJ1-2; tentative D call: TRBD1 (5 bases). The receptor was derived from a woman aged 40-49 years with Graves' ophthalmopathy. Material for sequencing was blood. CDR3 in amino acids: CASSSRAWGNYGYTF. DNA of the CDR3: TGTGCCAGCAGTTCCAGGGCGTGGGGTAACTATGGCTACACCTTC.